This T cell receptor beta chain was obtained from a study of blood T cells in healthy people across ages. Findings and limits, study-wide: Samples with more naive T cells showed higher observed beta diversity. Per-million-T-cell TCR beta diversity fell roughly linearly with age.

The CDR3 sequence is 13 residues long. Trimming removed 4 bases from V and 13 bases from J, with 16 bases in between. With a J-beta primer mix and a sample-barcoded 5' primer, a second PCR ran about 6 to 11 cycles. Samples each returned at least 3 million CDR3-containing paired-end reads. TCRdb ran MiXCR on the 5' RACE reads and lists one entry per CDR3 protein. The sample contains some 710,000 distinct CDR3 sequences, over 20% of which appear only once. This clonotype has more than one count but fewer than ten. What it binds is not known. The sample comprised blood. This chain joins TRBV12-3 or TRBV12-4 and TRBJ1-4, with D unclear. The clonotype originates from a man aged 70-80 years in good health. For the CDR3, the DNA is TGTGCCAGCAGTTCTATGGTTAGGAAAAGACTGTTTTTT. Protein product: CASSSMVRKRLFF.